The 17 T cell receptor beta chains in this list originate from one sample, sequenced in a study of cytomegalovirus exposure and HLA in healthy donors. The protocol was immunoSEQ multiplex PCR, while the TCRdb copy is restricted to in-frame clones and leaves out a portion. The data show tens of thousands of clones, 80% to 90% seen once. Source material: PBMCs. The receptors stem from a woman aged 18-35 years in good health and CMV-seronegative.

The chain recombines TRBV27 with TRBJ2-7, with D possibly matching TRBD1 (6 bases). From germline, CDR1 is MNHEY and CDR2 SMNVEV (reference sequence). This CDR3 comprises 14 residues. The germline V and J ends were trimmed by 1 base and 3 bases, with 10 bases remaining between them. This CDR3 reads CASSLLGARYEQYF. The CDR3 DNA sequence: TGTGCCAGCAGTTTATTGGGGGCCCGCTACGAGCAGTACTTC.

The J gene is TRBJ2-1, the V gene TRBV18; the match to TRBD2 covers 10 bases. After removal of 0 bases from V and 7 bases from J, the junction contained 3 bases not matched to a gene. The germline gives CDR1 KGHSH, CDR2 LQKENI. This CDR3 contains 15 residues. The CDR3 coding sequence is TGTGCCAGCTCACCACCGGATAGCGGGAGGAATGAGCAGTTCTTC. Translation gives CASSPPDSGRNEQFF.

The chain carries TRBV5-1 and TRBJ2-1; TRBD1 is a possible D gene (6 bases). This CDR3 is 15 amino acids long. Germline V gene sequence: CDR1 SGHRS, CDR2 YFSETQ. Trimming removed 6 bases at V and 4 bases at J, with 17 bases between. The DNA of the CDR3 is TGCGCCAGCAACATGGGACAAGGGGCGTACAATGAGCAGTTCTTC. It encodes CASNMGQGAYNEQFF.

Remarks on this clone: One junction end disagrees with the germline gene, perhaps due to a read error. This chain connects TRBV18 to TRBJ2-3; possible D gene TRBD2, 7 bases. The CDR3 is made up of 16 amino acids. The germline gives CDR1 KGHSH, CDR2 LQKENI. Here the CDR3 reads CASSSPRGASTDTQYF. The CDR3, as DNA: TGTGCCAGCTCATCACCACGGGGGGCCAGCACAGATACGCAGTATTTT.

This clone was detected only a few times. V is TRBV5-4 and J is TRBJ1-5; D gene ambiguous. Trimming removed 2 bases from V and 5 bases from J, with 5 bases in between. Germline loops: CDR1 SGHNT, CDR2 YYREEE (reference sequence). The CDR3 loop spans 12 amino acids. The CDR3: CASSFEYQPQHF. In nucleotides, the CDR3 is TGTGCCAGCAGCTTCGAGTATCAGCCCCAGCATTTT.

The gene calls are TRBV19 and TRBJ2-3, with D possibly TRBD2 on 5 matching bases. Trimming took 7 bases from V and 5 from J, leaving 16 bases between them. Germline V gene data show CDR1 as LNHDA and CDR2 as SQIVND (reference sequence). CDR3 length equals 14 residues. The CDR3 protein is CASNQRSGIDTQYF. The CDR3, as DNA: TGTGCCAGTAATCAGCGGTCGGGGATAGATACGCAGTATTTT. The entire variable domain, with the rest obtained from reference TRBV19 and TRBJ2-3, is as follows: DGGITQSPKYLFRKEGQNVTLSCEQNLNHDAMYWYRQDPGQGLRLIYYSQIVNDFQKGDIAEGYSVSREKKESFPLTVTSAQKNPTAFYLCASNQRSGIDTQYFGPGTRLTVL.

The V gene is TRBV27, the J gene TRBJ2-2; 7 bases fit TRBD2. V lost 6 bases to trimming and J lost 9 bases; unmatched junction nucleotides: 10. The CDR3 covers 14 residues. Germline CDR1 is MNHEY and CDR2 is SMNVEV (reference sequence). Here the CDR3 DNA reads TGTGCCAGCAGCCCCGGACTAGTCCTCCGGGAGCTGTTTTTT. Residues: CASSPGLVLRELFF.

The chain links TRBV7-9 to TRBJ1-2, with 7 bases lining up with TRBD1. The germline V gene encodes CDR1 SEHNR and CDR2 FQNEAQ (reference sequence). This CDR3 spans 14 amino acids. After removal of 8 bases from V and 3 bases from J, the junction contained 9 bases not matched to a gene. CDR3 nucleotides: TGTGCCAGCCGGGCGACAGGGATGGACTATGGCTACACCTTC. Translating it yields CASRATGMDYGYTF.

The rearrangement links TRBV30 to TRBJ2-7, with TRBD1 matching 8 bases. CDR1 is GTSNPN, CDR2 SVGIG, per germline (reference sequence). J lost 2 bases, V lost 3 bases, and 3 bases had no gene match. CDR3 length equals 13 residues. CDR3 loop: CAWRPTGAYEQYF. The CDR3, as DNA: TGTGCCTGGAGACCGACAGGGGCCTACGAGCAGTACTTC.

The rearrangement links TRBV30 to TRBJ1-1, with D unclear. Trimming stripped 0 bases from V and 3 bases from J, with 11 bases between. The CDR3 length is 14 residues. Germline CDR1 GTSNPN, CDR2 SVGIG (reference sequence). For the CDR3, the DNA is TGTGCCTGGAGTGTACCCTCAGTGCACACTGAAGCTTTCTTT. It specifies CAWSVPSVHTEAFF.

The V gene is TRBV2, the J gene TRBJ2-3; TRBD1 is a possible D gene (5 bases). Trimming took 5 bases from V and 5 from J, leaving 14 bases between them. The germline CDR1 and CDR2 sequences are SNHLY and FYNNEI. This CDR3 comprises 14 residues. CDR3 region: CASSWTFRGDTQYF. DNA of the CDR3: TGTGCCAGCAGTTGGACCTTTAGGGGAGATACGCAGTATTTT. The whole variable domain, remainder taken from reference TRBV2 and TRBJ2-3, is EPEVTQTPSHQVTQMGQEVILRCVPISNHLYFYWYRQILGQKVEFLVSFYNNEISEKSEIFDDQFSVERPDGSNFTLKIRSTKLEDSAMYFCASSWTFRGDTQYFGPGTRLTVL.

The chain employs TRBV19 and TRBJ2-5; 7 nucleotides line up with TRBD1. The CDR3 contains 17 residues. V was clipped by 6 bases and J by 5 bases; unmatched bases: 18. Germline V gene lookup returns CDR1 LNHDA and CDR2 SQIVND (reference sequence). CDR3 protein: CASSHHLGTSQGETQYF. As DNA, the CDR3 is TGTGCCAGTAGCCACCATCTGGGGACCTCACAGGGGGAGACCCAGTACTTC.

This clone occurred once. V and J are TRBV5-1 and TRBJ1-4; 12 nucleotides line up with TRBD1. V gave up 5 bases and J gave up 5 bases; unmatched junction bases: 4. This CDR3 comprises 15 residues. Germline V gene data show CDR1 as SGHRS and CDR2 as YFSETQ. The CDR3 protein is CASRVGQGANEKLFF. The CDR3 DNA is TGCGCCAGCAGAGTGGGACAGGGGGCAAATGAAAAACTGTTTTTT.

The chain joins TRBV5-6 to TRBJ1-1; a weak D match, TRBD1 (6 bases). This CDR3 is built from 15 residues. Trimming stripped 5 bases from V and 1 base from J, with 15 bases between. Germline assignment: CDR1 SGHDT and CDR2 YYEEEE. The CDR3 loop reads CASRNTWGRNTEAFF. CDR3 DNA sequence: TGTGCCAGCAGAAATACCTGGGGGCGGAACACTGAAGCTTTCTTT.

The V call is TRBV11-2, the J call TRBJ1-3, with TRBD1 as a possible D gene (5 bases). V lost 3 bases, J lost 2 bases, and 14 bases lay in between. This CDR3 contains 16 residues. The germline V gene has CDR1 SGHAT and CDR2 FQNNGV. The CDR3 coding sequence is TGTGCCAGCAGCTTCACTCGGGGACTAACTGGAAACACCATATATTTT. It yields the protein CASSFTRGLTGNTIYF.

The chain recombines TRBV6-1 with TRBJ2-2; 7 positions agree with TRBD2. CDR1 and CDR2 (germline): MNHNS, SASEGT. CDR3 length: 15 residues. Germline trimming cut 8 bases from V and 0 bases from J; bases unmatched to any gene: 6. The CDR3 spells CASEGGLANTGELFF. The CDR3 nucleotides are TGTGCCAGCGAGGGAGGACTAGCGAACACCGGGGAGCTGTTTTTT.

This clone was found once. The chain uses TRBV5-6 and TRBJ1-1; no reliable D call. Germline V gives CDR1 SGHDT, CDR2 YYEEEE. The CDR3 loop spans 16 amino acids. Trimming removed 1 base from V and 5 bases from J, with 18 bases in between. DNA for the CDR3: TGTGCCAGCAGCTTGTATTTAGGGTCGGAGGAAACTGAAGCTTTCTTT. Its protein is CASSLYLGSEETEAFF. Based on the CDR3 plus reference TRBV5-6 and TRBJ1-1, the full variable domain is DAGVTQSPTHLIKTRGQQVTLRCSPKSGHDTVSWYQQALGQGPQFIFQYYEEEERQRGNFPDRFSGHQFPNYSSELNVNALLLGDSALYLCASSLYLGSEETEAFFGQGTRLTVV.